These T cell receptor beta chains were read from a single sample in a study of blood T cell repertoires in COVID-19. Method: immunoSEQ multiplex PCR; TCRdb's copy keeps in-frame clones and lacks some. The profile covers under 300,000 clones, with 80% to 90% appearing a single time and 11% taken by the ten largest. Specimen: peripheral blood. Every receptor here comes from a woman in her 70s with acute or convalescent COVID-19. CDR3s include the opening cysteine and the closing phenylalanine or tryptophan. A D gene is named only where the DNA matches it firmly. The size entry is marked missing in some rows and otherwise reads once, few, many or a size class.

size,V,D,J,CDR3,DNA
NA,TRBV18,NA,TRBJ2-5,CASSPYRDETQYF,TGTGCCAGCTCGCCTTACAGGGACGAGACCCAGTACTTC
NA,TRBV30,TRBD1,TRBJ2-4,CAWSGTGGQGKNIQYF,TGTGCCTGGAGTGGCACAGGGGGCCAGGGCAAAAACATTCAGTACTTC
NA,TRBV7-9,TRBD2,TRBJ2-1,CASSLALIGLVGEQFF,TGTGCCAGCAGCTTAGCGCTTATTGGACTAGTCGGCGAGCAGTTCTTC
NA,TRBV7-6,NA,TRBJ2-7,CASGQGHEQYF,TGTGCCAGCGGGCAGGGCCACGAGCAGTACTTC
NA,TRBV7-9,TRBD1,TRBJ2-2,CASIGRQGGNTGELFF,TGTGCCAGCATCGGAAGACAGGGGGGGAACACCGGGGAGCTGTTTTTT
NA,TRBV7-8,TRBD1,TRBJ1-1,CASSLAGVRGRAMNTEAFF,TGTGCCAGCAGCTTAGCGGGGGTCAGGGGGCGGGCCATGAACACTGAAGCTTTCTTT
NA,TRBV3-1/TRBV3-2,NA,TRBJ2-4,CASSQDPGSINIQYF,TGTGCCAGCAGCCAAGATCCAGGCAGCATAAACATTCAGTACTTC
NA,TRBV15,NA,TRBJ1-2,CATSRDLDIGYGYTF,TGTGCCACCAGCAGAGATCTTGACATAGGCTATGGCTACACCTTC
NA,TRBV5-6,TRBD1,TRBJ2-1,CASSPPLDRAQFF,TGTGCCAGCAGCCCCCCCTTGGACAGGGCGCAGTTCTTC
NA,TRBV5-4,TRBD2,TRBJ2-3,CASSLVGGGWDTQYF,TGTGCCAGCAGCTTGGTCGGCGGGGGTTGGGATACGCAGTATTTT
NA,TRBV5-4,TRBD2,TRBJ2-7,CASSQTSGGSPYEQYF,TGTGCCAGCAGCCAGACTAGCGGGGGCTCTCCCTACGAGCAGTACTTC
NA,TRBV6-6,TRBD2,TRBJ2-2,CASRAGGRSRTGELFF,TGTGCCAGCCGCGCGGGGGGGCGATCGAGGACCGGGGAGCTGTTTTTT
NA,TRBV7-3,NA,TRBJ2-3,CASSLPQGDTQYF,TGTGCCAGCAGCCTCCCGCAGGGGGATACGCAGTATTTT
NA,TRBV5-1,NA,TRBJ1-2,CASSQDRMGYGYTF,TGCGCCAGCAGCCAGGACAGAATGGGCTATGGCTACACCTTC
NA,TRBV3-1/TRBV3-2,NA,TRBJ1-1,CASSQGQREAFF,TGTGCCAGCAGCCAAGGGCAGCGTGAAGCTTTCTTT
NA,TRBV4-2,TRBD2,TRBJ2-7,CASSQDEAGGREQYF,TGTGCCAGCAGCCAAGATGAAGCGGGGGGGCGGGAGCAGTACTTC
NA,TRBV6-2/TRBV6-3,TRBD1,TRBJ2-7,CASSSGQSPYEQYF,TGTGCCAGCAGTTCGGGACAGTCGCCCTACGAGCAGTACTTC
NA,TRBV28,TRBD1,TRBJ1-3,CASSLGQLSGNTIYF,TGTGCCAGCAGTTTGGGACAGCTCTCTGGAAACACCATATATTTT
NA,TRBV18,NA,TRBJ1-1,CASSPGGRRMNTEAFF,TGTGCCAGCTCACCCGGGGGGAGACGCATGAACACTGAAGCTTTCTTT
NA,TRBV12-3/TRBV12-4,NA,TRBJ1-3,CASTLRGVNTIYF,TGTGCCAGCACCTTGCGGGGGGTTAACACCATATATTTT
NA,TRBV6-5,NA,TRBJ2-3,CASSMDSRTDTQYF,TGTGCCAGCAGTATGGACAGTCGCACAGATACGCAGTATTTT
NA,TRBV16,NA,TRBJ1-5,CASSQSGGNQPQHF,TGTGCCAGCAGCCAATCCGGGGGCAATCAGCCCCAGCATTTT
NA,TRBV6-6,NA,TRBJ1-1,CASSWDGGIVTEAFF,TGTGCCAGCAGTTGGGACGGGGGAATTGTCACTGAAGCTTTCTTT
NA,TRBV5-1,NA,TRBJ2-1,CASSSSGRFSNEQFF,TGCGCCAGCAGCTCATCAGGGAGGTTTAGCAATGAGCAGTTCTTC
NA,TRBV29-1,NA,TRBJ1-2,CSVREPGYTF,TGCAGCGTCAGGGAACCCGGCTACACCTTC
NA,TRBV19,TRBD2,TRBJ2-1,CASSIGSGGSLNEQFF,TGTGCCAGTAGTATAGGAAGCGGGGGGTCCCTCAATGAGCAGTTCTTC
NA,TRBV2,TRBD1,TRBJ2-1,CASIRQGAGNEQFF,TGTGCCAGCATTAGGCAGGGGGCAGGGAATGAGCAGTTCTTC
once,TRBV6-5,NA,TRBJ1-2,CASRTLEGGYTF,TGTGCCAGCCGAACACTAGAAGGAGGCTACACCTTC
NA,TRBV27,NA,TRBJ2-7,CASSSDRDFLTYEQYF,TGTGCCAGCAGTTCCGACAGAGATTTCCTGACCTACGAGCAGTACTTC
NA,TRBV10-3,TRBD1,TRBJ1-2,CAISESQGAWGYTF,TGTGCCATCAGTGAGTCACAGGGGGCCTGGGGCTACACCTTC
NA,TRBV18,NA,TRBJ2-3,CASSPFRGDTDTQYF,TGTGCCAGCTCACCGTTTCGGGGAGACACAGATACGCAGTATTTT
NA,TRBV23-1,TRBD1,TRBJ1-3,CASEGDRETGNTIYF,TGCGCCAGCGAGGGGGACAGGGAGACCGGAAACACCATATATTTT
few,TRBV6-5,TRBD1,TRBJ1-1,CASSYSTGIATEAFF,TGTGCCAGCAGTTACTCGACAGGGATCGCCACTGAAGCTTTCTTT
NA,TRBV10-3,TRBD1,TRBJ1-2,CAISAPGQGYYGYTF,TGTGCCATCAGCGCACCGGGACAGGGGTACTATGGCTACACCTTC
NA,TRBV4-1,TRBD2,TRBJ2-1,CASSQDTAGGWNEQFF,TGCGCCAGCAGCCAAGATACAGCGGGGGGGTGGAATGAGCAGTTCTTC
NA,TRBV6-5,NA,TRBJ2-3,CASVDFTDTQYF,TGTGCCAGCGTGGACTTCACAGATACGCAGTATTTT
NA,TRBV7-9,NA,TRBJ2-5,CASSFGHLFQETQYF,TGTGCCAGCAGCTTTGGACACCTCTTCCAAGAGACCCAGTACTTC
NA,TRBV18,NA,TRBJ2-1,CASSPRGERQFF,TGTGCCAGCTCACCACGAGGAGAAAGGCAGTTCTTC
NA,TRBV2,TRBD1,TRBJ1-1,CASRQDTSGGTEAFF,TGTGCCAGCCGCCAGGACACCTCAGGGGGCACTGAAGCTTTCTTT
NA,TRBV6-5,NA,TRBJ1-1,CASSPYGEWKTEAFF,TGTGCCAGCAGTCCGTATGGGGAGTGGAAAACTGAAGCTTTCTTT
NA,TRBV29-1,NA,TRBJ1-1,CSGQQGNTEAFF,TGCAGCGGGCAACAGGGGAACACTGAAGCTTTCTTT
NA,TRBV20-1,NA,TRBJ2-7,CSASGGPSYEQYF,TGCAGTGCTAGTGGCGGGCCTTCCTACGAGCAGTACTTC
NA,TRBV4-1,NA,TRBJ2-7,CASSQASGYEQYF,TGCGCCAGCAGCCAAGCCTCGGGCTACGAGCAGTACTTC
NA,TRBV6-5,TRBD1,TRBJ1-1,CASSQGRTGKVFF,TGTGCCAGCAGCCAAGGCCGGACAGGGAAGGTTTTCTTT
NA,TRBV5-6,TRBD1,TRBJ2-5,CASSQGARTENF,TGTGCCAGCAGCCAGGGGGCTCGCACGGAAAACTTC
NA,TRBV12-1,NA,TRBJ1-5,CASSFEGQHGRHQPQHF,TGTGCCAGCAGCTTTGAGGGACAGCACGGTCGGCATCAGCCCCAGCATTTT
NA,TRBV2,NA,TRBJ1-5,CASSRGGKTHQPQHF,TGTGCCAGCAGTCGGGGTGGTAAGACTCATCAGCCCCAGCATTTT
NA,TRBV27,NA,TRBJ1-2,CASSSLQGANYGYTF,TGTGCCAGCAGTTCACTACAGGGAGCTAACTATGGCTACACCTTC
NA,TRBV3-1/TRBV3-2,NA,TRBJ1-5,CASSQDSRPNQPQHF,TGTGCCAGCAGCCAAGACTCCCGTCCCAATCAGCCCCAGCATTTT
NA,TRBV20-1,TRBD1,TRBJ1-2,CSASTFRDRGYGYTF,TGCAGTGCTAGTACCTTCCGGGACAGGGGGTATGGCTACACCTTC
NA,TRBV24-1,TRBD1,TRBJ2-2,CATSGPSLSGTGVTGELFF,TGTGCCACCAGTGGACCCTCACTTTCCGGGACAGGGGTGACCGGGGAGCTGTTTTTT
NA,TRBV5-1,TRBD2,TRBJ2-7,CARSGGGVEQYF,TGCGCCAGGTCCGGGGGAGGGGTCGAGCAGTACTTC
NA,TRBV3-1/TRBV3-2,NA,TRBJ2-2,CASSLLDTTGELFF,TGTGCCAGCAGCCTCCTGGACACAACCGGGGAGCTGTTTTTT
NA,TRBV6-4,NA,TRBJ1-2,CASSDPGDYGYTF,TGTGCCAGCAGTGATCCAGGGGACTATGGCTACACCTTC
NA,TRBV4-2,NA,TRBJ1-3,CASSHAEAQGGNTIYF,TGTGCCAGCAGCCATGCAGAGGCCCAGGGTGGAAACACCATATATTTT